This TCR beta chain stems from a study of OX40 agonist ivuxolimab in advanced cancers. Regarding the study as a whole: Expanded clones belonging to CD8+ T cells outnumbered, on average, those of CD4+. Relatively little clonal expansion, among the lowest observed, appeared in partial responders at 0.1-3.0 mg/kg.

As to this clone: Antigen unknown.

TCRdb's table, derived via immunoSEQ multiplex PCR, lists solely in-frame clones and lacks some. Among approximately 89,000 clones listed, roughly 84% were seen once. CDR3 length equals 15 residues. Germline CDR1 and CDR2: MRHNA and SNTAGT. The trim removed 8 bases at V and 1 base at J, leaving 6 bases unmatched. The V call is TRBV6-4, the J call TRBJ2-5, with 11 bases fitting TRBD1. The sample here was CD4+ or CD8+ T cells sorted from blood, taken in a trial of the OX40 agonist ivuxolimab. The source of this sequence is an adult with an advanced solid tumor such as melanoma, head and neck, liver or kidney cancer. The CDR3 sequence: CASGPGQGGQETQYF. The CDR3 DNA is TGTGCCAGCGGACCGGGACAGGGGGGCCAAGAGACCCAGTACTTC.